The 26 T cell receptor beta chains listed next were all sequenced from one sample in a study of cytomegalovirus exposure and HLA in healthy donors. In the PCR, 60 Vbeta and 13 Jbeta primers were used. Libraries were prepared by immunoSEQ multiplex PCR; TCRdb keeps only in-frame clonotypes and omits some of them. The data hold around 150,000 clones, with about 70% observed a single time. The sample comprised PBMCs. These receptors all stem from a man aged 18 to 30 in good health and CMV-seronegative.

The rearrangement links TRBV5-1 to TRBJ1-1, with TRBD1 matching over 9 bases. Germline V gives CDR1 SGHRS, CDR2 YFSETQ. The junction had 6 bases not matched to a gene; V was cut back by 4 bases and J by 5 bases. The CDR3 is 14 amino acids. CDR3 nucleotide sequence: TGCGCCAGCAGCGGACAGGGGCCTGGGACTGAAGCTTTCTTT. Translation gives CASSGQGPGTEAFF.

This clone has only a few counts. V usage is TRBV9 and J usage is TRBJ2-7; 9 nucleotides match TRBD2. V lost 2 bases, J lost 3 bases, and 12 bases stayed unmatched. CDR3 length equals 17 residues. Germline loops: CDR1 SGDLS, CDR2 YYNGEE. The CDR3 DNA sequence: TGTGCCAGCAGCGTGGGCTCAACTAGCGGGCAGAACTACGAGCAGTACTTC. Protein product: CASSVGSTSGQNYEQYF.

The chain has TRBV9 and TRBJ2-7; the match to TRBD1 covers 9 bases. V shed 4 bases and J 2 bases; nucleotides not matched to a gene: 4. Germline-derived CDR1 and CDR2 are SGDLS and YYNGEE. This CDR3 comprises 14 residues. In DNA form, the CDR3 reads TGTGCCAGCAGCCCTCGACAGGGGGCCTACGAGCAGTACTTC. This translates into CASSPRQGAYEQYF.

This clone was detected only a few times. This sequence joins TRBV6-5 and TRBJ1-3, with D tentatively TRBD1 (5 bases). The CDR3 has 15 amino acids. V gave up 2 bases and J gave up 5 bases, with 13 bases separating them. The germline CDR1 and CDR2 sequences are MNHEY and SVGAGI. CDR3 residues: CASSYAQNRRNTIYF. In DNA, the CDR3 is TGTGCCAGCAGTTACGCCCAGAACAGGAGAAACACCATATATTTT.

This chain's CDR3 is CASSLAVGGGAETQYF. The CDR3 nucleotides read TGTGCCAGCAGCTTGGCGGTTGGGGGAGGGGCAGAGACCCAGTACTTC. The V call is TRBV5-5, the J call TRBJ2-5, with 7 bases that match TRBD2. CDR3 length equals 16 residues. V gave up 0 bases and J gave up 4 bases; unmatched junction bases: 9. Germline V gives CDR1 SGHKS, CDR2 YYEKEE (reference sequence).

This chain connects TRBV4-2 to TRBJ1-1, with D possibly matching TRBD1 (6 bases). V was clipped by 3 bases and J by 0 bases, with 11 bases between them. Per germline, CDR1 LGHNA and CDR2 YNFKEQ. CDR3 length: 15 residues. The CDR3 spells CASSHQQGMNTEAFF. The CDR3 nucleotides read TGTGCCAGCAGCCACCAACAGGGAATGAACACTGAAGCTTTCTTT.

The CDR3 is CASSKGQGPSVGELFF. The DNA for the CDR3 is TGCGCCAGCAGCAAAGGACAGGGGCCTTCTGTCGGGGAGCTGTTTTTT. The chain combines TRBV4-1 with TRBJ2-2; 9 nucleotides align to TRBD1. Trimming removed 5 bases from V and 7 bases from J; junction bases left unmatched: 11. Germline CDR1 MGHRA, CDR2 YSYEKL. CDR3 length: 16 amino acids.

The chain carries TRBV7-2 and TRBJ1-5; TRBD1 matches 7 bases. V lost 2 bases to trimming and J lost 0 bases; unmatched junction nucleotides: 4. Germline lookup yields CDR1 SGHTA and CDR2 FQGNSA. The CDR3 covers 16 residues. The CDR3 reads CASSLIGTVSNQPQHF. The CDR3 DNA sequence: TGTGCCAGCAGCTTAATAGGGACAGTTAGCAATCAGCCCCAGCATTTT.

The CDR3 here is CASSPQGLYEQYF. In nucleotides, the CDR3 is TGTGCCAGCAGCCCTCAGGGGCTCTACGAGCAGTACTTC. The rearrangement uses TRBV7-9 and TRBJ2-7; TRBD1 might be the D (6 bases). The CDR3 is 13 residues long. Trimming removed 5 bases from V and 3 bases from J, with 11 bases in between. Germline-derived CDR1 and CDR2 are SEHNR and FQNEAQ (reference sequence). Looking up the rest from reference TRBV7-9 and TRBJ2-7 gives the full variable domain: DTGVSQNPRHKITKRGQNVTFRCDPISEHNRLYWYRQTLGQGPEFLTYFQNEAQLEKSRLLSDRFSAERPKGSFSTLEIQRTEQGDSAMYLCASSPQGLYEQYFGPGTRLTVT.

In this sample, this clone turned up a few times. This CDR3 reads CASSRQKGSNQPQHF. DNA of the CDR3: TGTGCCAGCAGTCGACAGAAGGGTTCGAATCAGCCCCAGCATTTT. This chain links TRBV6-1 with TRBJ1-5; weak D call: TRBD1 (5 bases). Trimming took 5 bases from V and 4 from J, leaving 15 bases between them. The germline CDR1 and CDR2 sequences are MNHNS and SASEGT. The CDR3 spans 15 residues.

The chain couples TRBV6-5 to TRBJ1-2; 7 bases are shared with TRBD1. The CDR3 is 12 amino acids. CDR1 MNHEY and CDR2 SVGAGI come from the germline V gene. With 6 bases clipped from V and 5 bases from J, the junction kept 3 bases outside the gene matches. The CDR3 DNA sequence: TGTGCCAGCAGCCTCAGGGGGTATGGCTACACCTTC. The encoded protein is CASSLRGYGYTF.

As concerns this clone: An end of the junction does not agree with germline; a read error may underlie this. The chain links TRBV28 to TRBJ1-5; possible D gene TRBD1, 5 bases. The CDR3 sequence is 14 residues long. Germline CDR1 reads MDHEN; CDR2 reads SYDVKM. Written as DNA, the CDR3 is TGTGCCAGCAGTTTGTCGCAGGGCTATCAGCGCCAGCATTTT. Encoded protein: CASSLSQGYQRQHF.

This chain joins TRBV7-3 and TRBJ2-1; 7 positions agree with TRBD2. This CDR3 is built from 15 residues. Germline V gene sequence: CDR1 SGHTA, CDR2 FQGTGA. Trimming cost V 0 bases and J 7 bases; bases outside gene matches: 6. The CDR3 spells CASSLTSASGNEQFF. CDR3 nucleotides: TGTGCCAGCAGCTTAACGTCGGCTAGCGGAAATGAGCAGTTCTTC.

The rearrangement uses TRBV5-5 and TRBJ1-2; a weak D match, TRBD1 (6 bases). The CDR3 contains 14 residues. Trimming took off 2 bases at V and 4 bases at J, with 12 bases between the two ends. The germline gives CDR1 SGHKS, CDR2 YYEKEE (reference sequence). The CDR3 protein is CASSFGQRLYGYTF. Here the CDR3 DNA reads TGTGCCAGCAGCTTCGGACAGAGACTCTATGGCTACACCTTC. The variable domain in full, completed from reference TRBV5-5 and TRBJ1-2, reads DAGVTQSPTHLIKTRGQQVTLRCSPISGHKSVSWYQQVLGQGPQFIFQYYEKEERGRGNFPDRFSARQFPNYSSELNVNALLLGDSALYLCASSFGQRLYGYTFGSGTRLTVV.

This clone has only a few counts. The J gene is TRBJ2-5, the V gene TRBV7-8; D uncertain. Per germline, CDR1 SGHVS and CDR2 FQNEAQ. The V end was cut by 2 bases, the J end by 4 bases, with 11 bases between. The CDR3 length is 14 residues. CDR3 loop: CASSLPLERETQYF. The CDR3 region has the DNA TGTGCCAGCAGCTTACCCCTAGAACGAGAGACCCAGTACTTC.

In its sample, this clone was seen a few times. This sequence joins TRBV28 and TRBJ2-3, with D perhaps matching TRBD2 (6 bases). Trimming took 5 bases from V and 6 from J, leaving 6 bases between them. CDR3 size: 11 residues. Germline values: CDR1 MDHEN, CDR2 SYDVKM. The CDR3 sequence: CASSLADTQYF. The CDR3 region has the DNA TGTGCCAGCAGTCTAGCGGATACGCAGTATTTT. Full variable domain (remainder filled in from reference TRBV28 and TRBJ2-3): DVKVTQSSRYLVKRTGEKVFLECVQDMDHENMFWYRQDPGLGLRLIYFSYDVKMKEKGDIPEGYSVSREKKERFSLILESASTNQTSMYLCASSLADTQYFGPGTRLTVL.

This chain uses TRBV6-1 with TRBJ2-5; maybe TRBD1 (6 bases). The end of the DNA aligns better with TRBJ2-7, so the J call may be wrong. Germline V lookup: CDR1 MNHNS, CDR2 SASEGT. The CDR3 covers 14 residues. In nucleotides, the CDR3 is TGTGCCAGCAGCCGACAGGTAAGCTCCTACGAGCAGTACTTC. Its protein is CASSRQVSSYEQYF.

This chain connects TRBV30 to TRBJ1-4, with TRBD1 matching over 9 bases. Germline CDR1 and CDR2: GTSNPN and SVGIG (reference sequence). The CDR3 has 13 amino acids. Trimming removed 3 bases from V and 7 bases from J; junction bases left unmatched: 3. The CDR3, as DNA: TGTGCCTGGAGACAGGGGGCAAGTGAAAAACTGTTTTTT. It codes for CAWRQGASEKLFF.

This chain uses TRBV12-5 with TRBJ1-4, with 8 bases lining up with TRBD1. Unmatched junction bases numbered 6, after V lost 5 bases and J lost 7 bases. This CDR3 is built from 14 residues. Germline values: CDR1 LGHNT, CDR2 FRNRAP. CDR3 sequence reads: CASGAGTGGEKLFF. The CDR3 DNA follows: TGTGCTAGTGGTGCCGGGACAGGAGGTGAAAAACTGTTTTTT.

The chain employs TRBV30 and TRBJ2-3; D unclear. V shed 0 bases and J shed 2 bases, with 9 bases lying between them. CDR3 length: 14 residues. Germline V gene lookup returns CDR1 GTSNPN and CDR2 SVGIG (reference sequence). As DNA, the CDR3 is TGTGCCTGGAGTGTAAGCAGGCCCACAGATACGCAGTATTTT. The encoded protein is CAWSVSRPTDTQYF.

The V and J genes are TRBV19 and TRBJ2-2; tentatively, D is TRBD2 (6 bases). The germline CDR1 and CDR2 sequences are LNHDA and SQIVND (reference sequence). Trimming took 6 bases from V and 4 from J, leaving 18 bases between them. CDR3 length: 16 amino acids. The CDR3 nucleotides are TGTGCCAGTAGGACGAACCTACGGGGGTCCACCGGGGAGCTGTTTTTT. Its translation: CASRTNLRGSTGELFF.

The chain combines TRBV19 with TRBJ2-6; the D gene is possibly TRBD2 (6 bases). The CDR3 is made up of 15 amino acids. Germline lookup yields CDR1 LNHDA and CDR2 SQIVND (reference sequence). Trimming cost V 6 bases and J 2 bases, with 11 bases left between them. Written as DNA, the CDR3 is TGTGCCAGTAGCGGAGGGCGTGCTGGGGCCAACGTCCTGACTTTC. Translation: CASSGGRAGANVLTF.

The V gene is TRBV10-2, the J gene TRBJ1-3; D is unclear. This CDR3 spans 12 amino acids. Germline V gene sequence: CDR1 WSHSY, CDR2 SAAADI. V lost 7 bases, J lost 0 bases, and 4 bases lay in between. The CDR3 reads CASTNSGNTIYF. Written as DNA, the CDR3 is TGCGCCAGCACCAACTCTGGAAACACCATATATTTT.

J is TRBJ2-2 and V is TRBV10-3; no reliable D call. The closer fit of TRBJ1-3 to the DNA end suggests the J call may be wrong. Germline values: CDR1 ENHRY, CDR2 SYGVKD. The CDR3 spans 16 residues. This CDR3 is CAISESEGSSGNTIYF. As DNA, the CDR3 is TGTGCCATCAGTGAGTCCGAGGGAAGCTCTGGAAACACCATATATTTT.

The chain carries TRBV28 and TRBJ2-1, with a possible D match to TRBD2 (6 bases). In germline, CDR1 is MDHEN, CDR2 SYDVKM. CDR3 length: 16 residues. V shed 5 bases and J shed 4 bases, with 18 bases lying between them. The CDR3 bases are TGTGCCAGCAGTCCCAATGTGGCGGGATCATACAATGAGCAGTTCTTC. It yields the protein CASSPNVAGSYNEQFF.

This chain joins TRBV10-1 and TRBJ2-1; TRBD1 matches 12 bases. Per germline, CDR1 WNHNN and CDR2 SYGVQD (reference sequence). V dropped 8 bases and J dropped 6; count of bases not matched to a gene: 8. The CDR3 has 15 residues. CDR3 protein: CASGKGQGAGNEQFF. CDR3 nucleotide sequence: TGCGCCAGCGGAAAGGGACAGGGGGCAGGCAATGAGCAGTTCTTC.